The 10 T cell receptor beta chains presented below share a single source sample, sequenced in a study of T cells after posttransplantation cyclophosphamide. Clones were sequenced by immunoSEQ multiplex PCR, and TCRdb holds only the in-frame ones, with some missing. The sample contains tens of thousands of clones, none of them singletons. A marrow graft followed busulfan-fludarabine conditioning, with cyclophosphamide on days +3 and +4. This specimen was PBMCs, taken after allogeneic stem cell transplant with posttransplant cyclophosphamide. The source of these receptors is a male patient aged 18-30 years who received an allogeneic stem cell transplant from a related donor, was CMV-positive, and had no GVHD. The graft donor may be the source of some T cells.

This clone has a count of ten or more. The CDR3 here is CASKRDRGADTQYF. The CDR3 DNA is TGTGCCAGCAAGCGGGACAGGGGAGCAGATACGCAGTATTTT. This sequence joins TRBV5-4 and TRBJ2-3; 10 bases line up with TRBD1. J gave up 4 bases and V 6 bases, and 5 bases lay outside the gene matches. This CDR3 contains 14 residues. Per the germline V gene, CDR1 is SGHNT and CDR2 is YYREEE (reference sequence).

Ten or more counts support this clone. J is TRBJ2-3 and V is TRBV5-5, with TRBD2 identical over 7 bases. V lost 0 bases to trimming and J lost 0 bases; unmatched junction nucleotides: 7. The CDR3 has 17 amino acids. The germline V gene has CDR1 SGHKS and CDR2 YYEKEE (reference sequence). The CDR3 loop reads CASSLGGLAASTDTQYF. CDR3 in DNA: TGTGCCAGCAGCTTGGGAGGGCTAGCGGCTAGCACAGATACGCAGTATTTT.

This clone was observed at least ten times. The chain is built from TRBV27 and TRBJ2-7; D perhaps matches TRBD1 (5 bases). The V end lost 5 bases, the J end lost 6 bases, and 8 bases lay between the germline ends. This CDR3 is 11 amino acids long. The V gene's germline CDR1 is MNHEY and CDR2 SMNVEV (reference sequence). CDR3 nucleotide sequence: TGTGCCAGCAGTGCAGGGTCCGAGCAGTACTTC. Translated, it gives CASSAGSEQYF.

In this sample, this clone turned up many times. The chain couples TRBV6-5 to TRBJ2-1, with 10 bases aligning to TRBD1. With V trimmed by 6 bases and J by 3 bases, 2 bases remained unmatched. The germline CDR1 and CDR2 sequences are MNHEY and SVGAGI. The CDR3 consists of 14 residues. The CDR3 bases are TGTGCCAGCAGCCGGGACAGGGGCTACAATGAGCAGTTCTTC. Residues: CASSRDRGYNEQFF.

This clone was found many times. This chain joins TRBV9 and TRBJ2-7, with 8 bases fitting TRBD2. Germline CDR1 SGDLS, CDR2 YYNGEE. Losses at the gene ends were 2 bases for V and 0 bases for J; bases not matched to a gene: 1. The CDR3 has 14 residues. CDR3 protein: CASSVGLASYEQYF. The CDR3, as DNA: TGTGCCAGCAGCGTCGGACTAGCCTCCTACGAGCAGTACTTC.

Ten or more counts support this clone. The J gene is TRBJ1-3, the V gene TRBV2, with 8 nucleotides matching TRBD1. Germline V gives CDR1 SNHLY, CDR2 FYNNEI. Germline trimming cut 9 bases from V and 0 bases from J; bases unmatched to any gene: 1. This CDR3 region has 13 residues. The CDR3 DNA is TGTGCCAGAACAGGGGGCTCTGGAAACACCATATATTTT. Its protein is CARTGGSGNTIYF.

This clone was recorded many times. The rearrangement links TRBV4-1 to TRBJ2-7; 9 nucleotides line up with TRBD1. Trimming cost V 5 bases and J 3 bases; bases outside gene matches: 5. Looked up from germline, CDR1 is MGHRA and CDR2 is YSYEKL. This CDR3 is built from 14 residues. In DNA form, the CDR3 reads TGCGCCAGCAGCTCGAACAGGGGGCGCTACGAGCAGTACTTC. It translates to CASSSNRGRYEQYF.

This clone was counted ten times or more. The chain carries TRBV4-2 and TRBJ2-7, with 9 bases fitting TRBD2. The CDR3 sequence is 18 residues long. The J segment lost 2 bases and the V segment lost 3 bases, leaving 14 bases of the junction unmatched. From germline, CDR1 is LGHNA and CDR2 YNFKEQ. CDR3 sequence reads: CASSQDPISGGLTYEQYF. The CDR3 DNA is TGTGCCAGCAGCCAGGACCCTATTAGCGGGGGCTTAACCTACGAGCAGTACTTC.

This clone was seen repeatedly, ten times or more. This chain links TRBV5-6 with TRBJ1-5, with a tentative D call TRBD1 (5 bases). There are 14 residues in the CDR3. Germline CDR1 reads SGHDT; CDR2 reads YYEEEE. The V gene lost 1 base and the J gene lost 0 bases, with 5 bases spanning the gap. The DNA of the CDR3 is TGTGCCAGCAGCTTGACAGGTAGCAATCAGCCCCAGCATTTT. Translation: CASSLTGSNQPQHF.

This clone was observed many times. The chain uses TRBV28 and TRBJ1-1; a possible D gene is TRBD1 (5 bases). V dropped 6 bases and J dropped 5 bases, with 10 bases sitting between them. The length of the CDR3 is 12 residues. Germline V gene sequence: CDR1 MDHEN, CDR2 SYDVKM. Here the CDR3 reads CASSPGGTEAFF. For the CDR3, the DNA is TGTGCCAGCAGCCCCGGGGGAACTGAAGCTTTCTTT.